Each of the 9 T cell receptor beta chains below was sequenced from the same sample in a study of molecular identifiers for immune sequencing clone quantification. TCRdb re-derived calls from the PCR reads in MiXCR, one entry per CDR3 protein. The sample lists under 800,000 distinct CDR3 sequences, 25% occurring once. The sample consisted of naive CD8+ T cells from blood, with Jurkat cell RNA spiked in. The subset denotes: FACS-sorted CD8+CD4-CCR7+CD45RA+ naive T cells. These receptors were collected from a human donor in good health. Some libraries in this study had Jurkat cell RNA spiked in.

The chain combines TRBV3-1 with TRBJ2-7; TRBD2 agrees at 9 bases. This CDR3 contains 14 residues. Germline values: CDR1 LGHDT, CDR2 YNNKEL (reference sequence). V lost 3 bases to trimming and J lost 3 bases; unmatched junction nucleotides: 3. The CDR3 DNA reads TGTGCCAGCAGCCAGACTAGCGGAATCTACGAGCAGTACTTC. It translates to CASSQTSGIYEQYF.

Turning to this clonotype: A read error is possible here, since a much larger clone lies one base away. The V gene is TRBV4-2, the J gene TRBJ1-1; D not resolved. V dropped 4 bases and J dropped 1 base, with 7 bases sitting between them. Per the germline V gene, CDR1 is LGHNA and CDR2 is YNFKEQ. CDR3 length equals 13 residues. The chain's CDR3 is CASSPASNTEAFF. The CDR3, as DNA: TGTGCCAGCAGCCCGGCATCGAACACTGAAGCTTTCTTT.

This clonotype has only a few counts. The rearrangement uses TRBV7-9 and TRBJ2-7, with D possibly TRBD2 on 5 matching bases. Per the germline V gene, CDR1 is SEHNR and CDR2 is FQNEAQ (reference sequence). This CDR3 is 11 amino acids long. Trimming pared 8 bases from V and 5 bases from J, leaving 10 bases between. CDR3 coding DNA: TGTGCCAGCGCCGGGGAAAACGAGCAGTACTTC. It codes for CASAGENEQYF. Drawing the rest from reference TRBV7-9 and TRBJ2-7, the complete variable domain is DTGVSQNPRHKITKRGQNVTFRCDPISEHNRLYWYRQTLGQGPEFLTYFQNEAQLEKSRLLSDRFSAERPKGSFSTLEIQRTEQGDSAMYLCASAGENEQYFGPGTRLTVT.

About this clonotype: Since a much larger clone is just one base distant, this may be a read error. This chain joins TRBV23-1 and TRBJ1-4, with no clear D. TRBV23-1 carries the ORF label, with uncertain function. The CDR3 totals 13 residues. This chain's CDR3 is CASSHLGLEKLVF. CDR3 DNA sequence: TGCGCCAGCAGTCATCTTGGACTGGAAAAACTGGTTTTT.

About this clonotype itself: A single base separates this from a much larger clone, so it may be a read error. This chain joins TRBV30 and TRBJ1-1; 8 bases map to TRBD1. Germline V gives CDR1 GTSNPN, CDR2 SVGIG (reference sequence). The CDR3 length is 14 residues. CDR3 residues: CAWSVNRGYTEALF. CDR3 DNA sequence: TGTGCCTGGAGTGTAAACAGGGGGTACACTGAAGCTCTCTTT.

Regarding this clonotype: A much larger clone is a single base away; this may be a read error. The DNA for the CDR3 is TGTGCCAGCAGTTTTGTCGAGAGGTACGAGCAGTACTTC. The encoded protein is CASSFVERYEQYF. The chain is built from TRBV6-6 and TRBJ2-7; D is unclear. Germline values: CDR1 MNHNY, CDR2 SVGAGI (reference sequence). V lost 4 bases to trimming and J lost 4 bases, with 11 bases between them. This CDR3 is built from 13 residues.

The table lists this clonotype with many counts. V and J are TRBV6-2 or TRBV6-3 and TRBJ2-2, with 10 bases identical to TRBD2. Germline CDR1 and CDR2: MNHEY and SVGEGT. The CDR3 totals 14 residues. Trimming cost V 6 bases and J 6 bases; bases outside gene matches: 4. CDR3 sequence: CASRLAGVPGELFF. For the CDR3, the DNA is TGTGCCAGCAGGCTAGCGGGAGTACCCGGGGAGCTGTTTTTT.

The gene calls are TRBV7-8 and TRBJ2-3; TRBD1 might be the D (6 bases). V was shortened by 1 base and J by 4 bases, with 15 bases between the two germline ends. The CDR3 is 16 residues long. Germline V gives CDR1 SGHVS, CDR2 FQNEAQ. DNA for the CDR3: TGTGCCAGCAGCTTAGGCTCTTGGACAGTCGCAGATACGCAGTATTTT. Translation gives CASSLGSWTVADTQYF. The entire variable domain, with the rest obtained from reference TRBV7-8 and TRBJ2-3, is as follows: GAGVSQSPRYKVAKRGQDVALRCDPISGHVSLFWYQQALGQGPEFLTYFQNEAQLDKSGLPSDRFFAERPEGSVSTLKIQRTQQEDSAVYLCASSLGSWTVADTQYFGPGTRLTVL.

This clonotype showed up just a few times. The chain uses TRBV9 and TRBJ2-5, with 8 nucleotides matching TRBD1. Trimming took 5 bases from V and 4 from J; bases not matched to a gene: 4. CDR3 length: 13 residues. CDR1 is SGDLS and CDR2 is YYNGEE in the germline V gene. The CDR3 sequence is CASSGQGRETQYF. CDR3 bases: TGTGCCAGCAGTGGACAGGGTAGAGAGACCCAGTACTTC.